These T cell receptor beta chains were read from a single sample in a study of CD8 T cells in Susac syndrome. TCRdb analysed the immunoSEQ multiplex PCR reads with MiXCR anew, one entry per CDR3 protein. The repertoire holds some 160,000 distinct CDR3 sequences, with under 95% as singletons. The material sequenced was CD4+ T cells from PBMCs. The receptors derive from a human donor in good health. Both conserved end residues are part of each CDR3. Each record gives: D gene, J gene, V gene, clone size, CDR3 DNA, CDR3 protein. The D gene is left open where the match is weak. Rows may omit the clone size; those that give it use once, few, many or a size class.

NA,TRBJ2-1,TRBV3-1,NA,TGTGCCAGCAGCTCTAGGCCCAGCGACTCCTACAATGAGCAGTTCTTC,CASSSRPSDSYNEQFF
NA,TRBJ1-2,TRBV3-1,NA,TGTGCCAGCAGCCAGGGCAGGTGGTATGGCTACACCTTC,CASSQGRWYGYTF
TRBD2,TRBJ2-3,TRBV5-1,NA,TGCGCCAGCAGCACCGGGACTAGCGGGAGTTCAGATACGCAGTATTTT,CASSTGTSGSSDTQYF
TRBD1,TRBJ1-5,TRBV19,NA,TGTGCCAGTAGTATTGGACACAGGGGGACAGGCCCACTCAATCAGCCCCAGCATTTT,CASSIGHRGTGPLNQPQHF
NA,TRBJ1-3,TRBV29-1,NA,TGCAGCGTTGAACTGGGGGCAGGAGGAAACACCATATATTTT,CSVELGAGGNTIYF
NA,TRBJ1-2,TRBV5-1,NA,TGCGCCAGCAGCTCGATGGACAGCCCAAATGGCTACACCTTC,CASSSMDSPNGYTF
NA,TRBJ1-1,TRBV20-1,once,TGCAGTGCTAGAGATAACCGGGGTGACACTGAAGCTTTCTTT,CSARDNRGDTEAFF
NA,TRBJ2-4,TRBV23-1,NA,TGCGCCAGCAGTCACGGAGACACTTTAGCCAAAAACATTCAGTACTTC,CASSHGDTLAKNIQYF
NA,TRBJ2-7,TRBV30,NA,TGTGCCTGGAGTGTAAGAGACCCCTCGGGGTACGAGCAGTACTTC,CAWSVRDPSGYEQYF
NA,TRBJ1-2,TRBV11-2,NA,TGTGCCAGCAGCCGTGACCCGAGCTATGGCTACACCTTC,CASSRDPSYGYTF
NA,TRBJ2-3,TRBV5-1,NA,TGCGCCAGCAGCTTGCGTGACCCTAGCACAGATACGCAGTATTTT,CASSLRDPSTDTQYF
NA,TRBJ1-3,TRBV5-1,NA,TGCGCCAGCAGCTTGACAGGGCAAGGAAACACCATATATTTT,CASSLTGQGNTIYF
NA,TRBJ1-2,TRBV5-4,NA,TGTGCCAGCAGCCGGGGGGACGGGGAAAGCTATGGCTACACCTTC,CASSRGDGESYGYTF
NA,TRBJ1-4,TRBV19,NA,TGTGCCAGTAGTATGGGAGCAACTAATGAAAAACTGTTTTTT,CASSMGATNEKLFF
NA,TRBJ2-7,TRBV3-1,once,TGTGCCAGCAGCCAGCAGCGATCCTACGAGCAGTACTTC,CASSQQRSYEQYF
NA,TRBJ1-2,TRBV10-3,NA,TGTGCCATCACGCCCAATGGGGACTATGGCTACACCTTC,CAITPNGDYGYTF
NA,TRBJ1-5,TRBV28,NA,TGTGCCAGCAGTTCTACCGGACGGACATCCGATCAGCCCCAGCATTTT,CASSSTGRTSDQPQHF
NA,TRBJ2-2,TRBV19,NA,TGTGCCAGTAGTCACTCCGGTTCTATGACCGGGGAGCTGTTTTTT,CASSHSGSMTGELFF
NA,TRBJ1-2,TRBV5-6,NA,TGTGCCAGCAGCTTACTCCGGGACCTCGTGGTTCACACCTTC,CASSLLRDLVVHTF
TRBD2,TRBJ2-1,TRBV20-1,NA,TGCAGTGCTAGAGGACTAGCGGGATACAATGAGCAGTTCTTC,CSARGLAGYNEQFF
TRBD1,TRBJ1-2,TRBV5-5,NA,TGTGCCAGCAGCTTAACAGGGGCGCAAAATGGCTACACCTTC,CASSLTGAQNGYTF
TRBD1,TRBJ2-7,TRBV7-2,NA,TGTGCCAGCAGCCCCCCGGGGACAGGGGTGAACGAGCAGTACTTC,CASSPPGTGVNEQYF
NA,TRBJ2-1,TRBV20-1,NA,TGCAGTGCGCGGTGGGGTGGGGATGAGCAGTTCTTC,CSARWGGDEQFF
NA,TRBJ2-3,TRBV9,NA,TGTGCCAGCAGCGTAGCGGAGGGGGGGGCAGGAGATACGCAGTATTTT,CASSVAEGGAGDTQYF
NA,TRBJ1-1,TRBV3-1,NA,TGTGCCAGCAGCCAACTCAGGGGTACTGAAGCTTTCTTT,CASSQLRGTEAFF
TRBD1,TRBJ1-1,TRBV29-1,NA,TGCAGCGTTGGACAGGGGAACACTGAAGCTTTCTTT,CSVGQGNTEAFF
NA,TRBJ1-2,TRBV9,NA,TGTGCCAGCAGCGTAGTACCTACAGGGAACTATGGCTACACCTTC,CASSVVPTGNYGYTF
NA,TRBJ1-2,TRBV5-4,NA,TGTGCCAGCAGCTTGGAAGGCCCTTATGGCTACACCTTC,CASSLEGPYGYTF
NA,TRBJ1-1,TRBV20-1,NA,TGCAGTGCTAGAGCCCAAATCGGATTCACTGAAGCTTTCTTT,CSARAQIGFTEAFF
NA,TRBJ2-1,TRBV20-1,NA,TGCAGTGCTCCCCAGGGGGGAGCATATGAGCAGTTCTTC,CSAPQGGAYEQFF
NA,TRBJ1-1,TRBV6-5,NA,TGTGCCAGCAGCCCCCCAGGGAGGTCTGAAGCTTTCTTT,CASSPPGRSEAFF